Shown below are 24 T cell receptor beta chains from a single sample sequenced in a study of Ad26.COV2.S vaccination and SARS-CoV-2 variants. This table comes from immunoSEQ multiplex PCR, and its TCRdb copy is limited to in-frame clones, with some not included. The sample lists around 400,000 clones, approximately 90% occurring once. Treatment reported: about 20 received Ad26.COV2.S at low or high dose, single or two shots; about 5 received placebo; per-sample allocation not given. Day 63 after the first vaccine or placebo injection was the time point for sampling. This specimen consisted of peripheral blood, obtained in a trial of Ad26.COV2.S vaccine versus placebo. The receptors stem from a person aged 18-65 years who received the Ad26.COV2.S COVID-19 vaccine or a placebo.

The chain uses TRBV5-5 and TRBJ2-2; no firm D call. Germline CDR1 is SGHKS and CDR2 is YYEKEE (reference sequence). The CDR3 has 14 residues. The germline V and J ends were trimmed by 4 bases and 6 bases, with 13 bases remaining between them. The CDR3 loop is CASSNLGLAGELFF. The DNA for the CDR3 is TGTGCCAGCAGCAACCTAGGGTTGGCCGGGGAGCTGTTTTTT.

V is TRBV5-8 and J is TRBJ2-2, with D possibly TRBD1 on 5 matching bases. Germline V CDR1 and CDR2: SGHTS, YDEGEE. The CDR3 consists of 17 residues. V dropped 1 base and J dropped 1 base, with 14 bases sitting between them. The CDR3 here is CASSLQLLGQNTGELFF. In DNA, the CDR3 is TGTGCCAGCAGCTTGCAGTTGCTAGGACAGAACACCGGGGAGCTGTTTTTT.

This rearrangement joins TRBV5-1 to TRBJ2-7; D unclear. The ends were cut back, 1 base at V and 4 bases at J, with 15 bases in the middle. CDR3 length: 15 residues. The germline V gene has CDR1 SGHRS and CDR2 YFSETQ. The CDR3 loop reads CASSLTATKVYEQYF. The CDR3 DNA follows: TGCGCCAGCAGCTTGACAGCCACGAAGGTATACGAGCAGTACTTC.

This chain links TRBV9 with TRBJ2-1; D is perhaps TRBD2 (6 bases). The CDR3 sequence is 15 residues long. Trimming took off 0 bases at V and 5 bases at J, with 12 bases between the two ends. CDR1 is SGDLS and CDR2 is YYNGEE in the germline V gene. CDR3 protein: CASSVGTSSNNEQFF. CDR3 nucleotides: TGTGCCAGCAGCGTAGGAACTAGCTCTAACAATGAGCAGTTCTTC. Using reference TRBV9 and TRBJ2-1 for the parts outside the CDR3, the full variable domain is DSGVTQTPKHLITATGQRVTLRCSPRSGDLSVYWYQQSLDQGLQFLIQYYNGEERAKGNILERFSAQQFPDLHSELNLSSLELGDSALYFCASSVGTSSNNEQFFGPGTRLTVL.

The chain is built from TRBV11-3 and TRBJ2-5; TRBD2 agrees at 7 bases. V was clipped by 5 bases and J by 5 bases; unmatched bases: 14. Germline V lookup: CDR1 SGHNT, CDR2 YENEEA. The CDR3 covers 16 residues. CDR3 nucleotide sequence: TGTGCCAGCAGCCCCCGGGGCGGCGCGGGAGACGAGACCCAGTACTTC. This encodes CASSPRGGAGDETQYF.

This CDR3 is CASSQDNAENYGYTF. In DNA form, the CDR3 reads TGCGCCAGCAGCCAAGATAACGCCGAGAACTATGGCTACACCTTC. V and J are TRBV4-1 and TRBJ1-2; D remains unclear. The germline V gene has CDR1 MGHRA and CDR2 YSYEKL. Trimming removed 0 bases from V and 2 bases from J, with 10 bases in between. The CDR3 has 15 residues.

CDR3 region: CATQEGQGDVQPQHF. CDR3 DNA sequence: TGTGCCACACAGGAGGGACAGGGTGACGTTCAGCCCCAGCATTTT. The rearrangement links TRBV10-3 to TRBJ1-5; TRBD1 aligns across 9 bases. This CDR3 has 15 amino acids. The germline gives CDR1 ENHRY, CDR2 SYGVKD. V was pared by 10 bases and J by 6 bases, with 13 bases of the junction left unmatched.

This chain joins TRBV30 and TRBJ1-2; TRBD1 matches 7 bases. V lost 1 base, J lost 5 bases, and 13 bases stayed unmatched. Germline CDR1 and CDR2: GTSNPN and SVGIG (reference sequence). The CDR3 covers 16 residues. Written as DNA, the CDR3 is TGTGCCTGGAGTGATTACGGAGGGGGCGCATGGTATGGCTACACCTTC. It codes for CAWSDYGGGAWYGYTF.

The chain recombines TRBV28 with TRBJ2-1, with 8 bases matching TRBD2. The CDR3 loop spans 15 amino acids. Germline values: CDR1 MDHEN, CDR2 SYDVKM. V lost 6 bases, J lost 2 bases, and 6 bases stayed unmatched. The chain's CDR3 is CASRGLAGTYNEQFF. CDR3 coding DNA: TGTGCCAGCAGGGGGCTAGCGGGTACCTACAATGAGCAGTTCTTC.

The chain has TRBV5-4 and TRBJ1-2; TRBD1 agrees at 7 bases. Germline V CDR1 and CDR2: SGHNT, YYREEE (reference sequence). V lost 4 bases and J lost 5; bases outside the gene matches: 11. The CDR3 has 15 amino acids. CDR3 protein: CASSLTGPPGYGYTF. Written as DNA, the CDR3 is TGTGCCAGCAGCCTGACAGGGCCTCCTGGGTATGGCTACACCTTC.

This clone turned up a few times. The sample contains more than one DNA sequence encoding this CDR3. The chain links TRBV5-6 to TRBJ1-2; the D gene is possibly TRBD1 (6 bases). The CDR3 runs 15 residues. V was cut by 5 bases and J by 1 base, with 15 bases left in between. CDR1 is SGHDT and CDR2 is YYEEEE in the germline V gene. The CDR3 is CASSSGVLGNYGYTF. The CDR3 DNA reads as TGTGCCAGCAGTTCAGGGGTGTTAGGTAACTATGGCTACACCTTC.

The CDR3 loop reads CSARAVGEQFF. The CDR3 nucleotides read TGCAGTGCTAGAGCGGTAGGCGAGCAGTTCTTC. The chain employs TRBV20-1 and TRBJ2-1, with D uncertain. The CDR3 has 11 residues. Germline values: CDR1 DFQATT, CDR2 SNEGSKA (reference sequence). Trimming took 1 base from V and 10 from J, leaving 8 bases between them.

The genes are TRBV29-1 and TRBJ2-1; 7 bases are shared with TRBD2. This CDR3 is 12 amino acids long. V dropped 5 bases and J dropped 8; count of bases not matched to a gene: 6. Germline loops: CDR1 SQVTM, CDR2 ANQGSEA. CDR3 sequence (DNA): TGCAGCGTTTACAGGACTAGGGATGAGCAGTTCTTC. It is translated as CSVYRTRDEQFF.

The rearrangement uses TRBV29-1 and TRBJ2-1, with D tentatively TRBD1 (5 bases). CDR3 length: 11 amino acids. CDR1 and CDR2 from the germline V gene are SQVTM and ANQGSEA. Trimming left V 5 bases short and J 13 bases short, with 15 bases between. CDR3 loop: CSVSQGQIQFF. The CDR3 bases are TGCAGCGTTTCTCAGGGCCAGATTCAGTTCTTC.

The chain couples TRBV21-1 to TRBJ2-2; the table names TRBD1, a call not compared with the DNA. TRBV21-1 is termed a pseudogene. The CDR3 has 14 residues. The CDR3 is CASSKKQGTGELFF. The CDR3 nucleotides read TGTGCCAGCAGCAAAAAACAGGGCACCGGGGAGCTGTTTTTT.

J is TRBJ2-5 and V is TRBV3-1 (or the pseudogene TRBV3-2), with D perhaps matching TRBD2 (6 bases). The length of the CDR3 is 14 residues. Germline CDR1 and CDR2: LGHDT and YNNKEL (reference sequence). Trimming removed 4 bases from V and 5 bases from J, with 14 bases in between. The CDR3 loop is CASSPLATRETQYF. Written as DNA, the CDR3 is TGTGCCAGCAGCCCCCTAGCGACACGGGAGACCCAGTACTTC.

The rearrangement links TRBV28 to TRBJ2-1; unclear D gene. Trimming took off 3 bases at V and 6 bases at J, with 18 bases between the two ends. CDR1 and CDR2 (germline): MDHEN, SYDVKM. The CDR3 has 16 residues. DNA of the CDR3: TGTGCCAGCAGTTTTCTTCGCCTGGGTGGGCGCAATGAGCAGTTCTTC. Its protein product is CASSFLRLGGRNEQFF.

The rearrangement links TRBV6-5 to TRBJ1-1; no definite D call. Trimming pared 6 bases from V and 4 bases from J, leaving 18 bases between. Germline V gives CDR1 MNHEY, CDR2 SVGAGI. This CDR3 region has 15 residues. The CDR3 DNA follows: TGTGCCAGCAGCCCAGTACCGACCTGGGGCACTGAAGCTTTCTTT. Its protein is CASSPVPTWGTEAFF.

The genes are TRBV7-8 and TRBJ2-6; 8 bases agree with TRBD1. V shed 5 bases, J shed 0 bases, and the junction held 9 bases outside the gene matches. The CDR3 runs to 18 residues. Germline V gene lookup returns CDR1 SGHVS and CDR2 FQNEAQ. CDR3 coding DNA: TGTGCCAGCAGCCTGTGGACAGGGCCTCCCTCTGGGGCCAACGTCCTGACTTTC. This encodes CASSLWTGPPSGANVLTF.

This clone appeared a single time. The chain is built from TRBV5-1 and TRBJ2-7, with TRBD2 matching over 10 bases. This CDR3 has 15 residues. The V and J ends lost 4 bases and 4 bases, in that order; junction bases with no gene match: 8. Germline CDR1 SGHRS, CDR2 YFSETQ. The CDR3 coding sequence is TGCGCCAGCAGCCCGGGGGGGACTAGCGTATACGAGCAGTACTTC. Amino acid sequence: CASSPGGTSVYEQYF.

The chain carries TRBV6-4 and TRBJ1-6; D perhaps matches TRBD1 (5 bases). Trimming left V 6 bases short and J 3 bases short, with 9 bases between. The CDR3 is 14 amino acids. Germline V gene sequence: CDR1 MRHNA, CDR2 SNTAGT. DNA of the CDR3: TGTGCCAGCAGCCGTCAGGGCTATAATTCACCCCTCCACTTT. This translates into CASSRQGYNSPLHF.

As regards this clone: The sample has other DNA sequences that encode this CDR3 too. The chain is built from TRBV7-3 and TRBJ2-1; D is unclear. This CDR3 is 15 amino acids long. Germline lookup yields CDR1 SGHTA and CDR2 FQGTGA. Trimming took 1 base from V and 0 from J, leaving 7 bases between them. CDR3: CASSLSGSSYNEQFF. CDR3 coding DNA: TGTGCCAGCAGCTTAAGTGGTAGCTCCTACAATGAGCAGTTCTTC.

This chain links TRBV19 with TRBJ2-1, with D perhaps TRBD1 (7 bases). The CDR3 is 11 amino acids. Trimming shortened V by 5 bases and J by 14 bases, and 13 bases separated the two germline ends. Germline V gives CDR1 LNHDA, CDR2 SQIVND (reference sequence). CDR3 sequence (DNA): TGTGCCAGTAGTTTCAGGGGGGCGAAGTTCTTC. Its translation: CASSFRGAKFF.

The CDR3 reads CASSQDSGTLRNQPQHF. CDR3 DNA: TGCGCCAGCAGCCAAGATTCGGGAACCCTGCGCAATCAGCCCCAGCATTTT. This chain uses TRBV4-1 with TRBJ1-5, with unresolved D. The V gene lost 0 bases and the J gene lost 2 bases, with 14 bases spanning the gap. The germline V gene encodes CDR1 MGHRA and CDR2 YSYEKL. The CDR3 runs 17 residues.